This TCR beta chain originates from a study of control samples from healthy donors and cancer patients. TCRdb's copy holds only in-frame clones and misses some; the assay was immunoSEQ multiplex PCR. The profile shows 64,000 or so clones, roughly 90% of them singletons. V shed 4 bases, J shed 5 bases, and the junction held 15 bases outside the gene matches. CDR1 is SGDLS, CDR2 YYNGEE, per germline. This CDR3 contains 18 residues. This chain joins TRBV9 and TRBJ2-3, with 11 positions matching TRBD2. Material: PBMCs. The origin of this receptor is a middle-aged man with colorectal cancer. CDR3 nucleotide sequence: TGTGCCAGCAGCCCCCGAGGTAATAGCGGGGGGGCTATAGATACGCAGTATTTT. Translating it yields CASSPRGNSGGAIDTQYF.